This TCR beta chain stems from a study of cytomegalovirus exposure and HLA in healthy donors. Study-level points and caveats: The later analysis indicated that the majority of CMV-associated TCR beta chains appeared HLA-restricted. In a later analysis, TCR beta V- and J-gene trimming showed a link to a missense DCLRE1C variant. Reportedly, cytomegalovirus status was diagnosed with high sensitivity and specificity.

Germline values: CDR1 MDHEN, CDR2 SYDVKM. The V segment lost 7 bases and the J segment 5 bases; nucleotides outside the gene matches: 8. The CDR3 totals 15 residues. On this clone: What it binds is not known.

A multiplex PCR was run with 60 Vbeta primers and 13 Jbeta primers. This table comes from immunoSEQ multiplex PCR, and its TCRdb copy is limited to in-frame clones, with some not included. The sample lists fewer than 60,000 clones; around 52% were seen once. Samples came from healthy bone marrow donors. The receptor's source is a human donor in good health. V is TRBV28 and J is TRBJ1-4; 9 nucleotides align to TRBD1. The source material was PBMCs. CDR3 amino acids: CASNAKGQGNEKLFF. CDR3 nucleotide sequence: TGTGCCAGCAACGCAAAAGGACAGGGGAATGAAAAACTGTTTTTT. Full variable domain (rest looked up from reference TRBV28 and TRBJ1-4): DVKVTQSSRYLVKRTGEKVFLECVQDMDHENMFWYRQDPGLGLRLIYFSYDVKMKEKGDIPEGYSVSREKKERFSLILESASTNQTSMYLCASNAKGQGNEKLFFGSGTQLSVL.